Here is one T cell receptor (beta chain) with its context. No antigen is known for it. The data were obtained in a study of cytomegalovirus exposure and HLA in healthy donors. Overall study findings and caveats: A previous analysis found most TCR beta V segments productive roughly 87% or roughly 30% of the time.

PCR involved 60 Vbeta and 13 Jbeta primers. The repertoire was sequenced with immunoSEQ multiplex PCR; TCRdb's copy has only in-frame clones and lacks some. The sample contains 95,000 or so clones, 81% of which appear only once. The germline CDR1 and CDR2 sequences are MDHEN and SYDVKM. V was shortened by 7 bases and J by 6 bases, with 25 bases between the two germline ends. This CDR3 is 16 amino acids long. This receptor was taken from a woman between 70 and 85 years old in good health and CMV-seropositive. The chain combines TRBV28 with TRBJ2-7, with D tentatively TRBD1 (9 bases). Sequencing was done on a sample of PBMCs. The DNA for the CDR3 is TGTGCCAGCACGACAGGGGGTGTCGCGGGGGGCCTCGAGCAGTACTTC. Translated, it gives CASTTGGVAGGLEQYF.